One sample yielded the 4 T cell receptor beta chains listed below, sequenced in a study of CD8 T cells in ankylosing spondylitis. Regarding the study as a whole: It appeared that ankylosing spondylitis blood was characterized by a TCR beta motif of several highly homologous variants.

TCRdb reprocessed the 5' RACE reads with MiXCR, giving one entry per CDR3 protein. The table includes about 450,000 distinct CDR3 sequences, roughly 26% detected once. No antigens are known for them. Material for sequencing was blood, either unsorted or a sorted T cell fraction (not recorded which). The receptor source for this set is a male donor with ankylosing spondylitis.

The gene calls are TRBV5-1 and TRBJ2-5, with D unresolved. V was trimmed by 5 bases and J by 1 base, leaving 12 bases between them. This CDR3 contains 14 residues. Germline CDR1 SGHRS, CDR2 YFSETQ. In DNA, the CDR3 is TGCGCCAGCAGGGCTGGGCAGACCCAAGAGACCCAGTACTTC. This gives the protein CASRAGQTQETQYF.

This clonotype was counted a few times. The gene calls are TRBV20-1 and TRBJ2-3, with TRBD2 matching over 8 bases. With 3 bases clipped from V and 5 bases from J, the junction kept 7 bases outside the gene matches. Germline V CDR1 and CDR2: DFQATT, SNEGSKA (reference sequence). CDR3 length equals 14 residues. The CDR3: CSASPAGDIDTQYF. The CDR3 DNA is TGCAGTGCTAGCCCAGCGGGAGATATAGATACGCAGTATTTT.

The chain joins TRBV24-1 to TRBJ1-4; D remains unclear. The germline V gene encodes CDR1 KGHDR and CDR2 SFDVKD. The V gene lost 4 bases and the J gene lost 3 bases, with 14 bases spanning the gap. The CDR3 extends over 16 amino acids. The CDR3 region is CATSEPTVGANEKLFF. In DNA form, the CDR3 reads TGTGCCACCAGTGAGCCAACGGTTGGAGCTAATGAAAAACTGTTTTTT.

V gene TRBV29-1 combines with J gene TRBJ1-1; 10 nucleotides match TRBD1. The CDR3 runs to 13 residues. Trimming removed 6 bases from V and 5 bases from J; junction bases left unmatched: 6. From germline, CDR1 is SQVTM and CDR2 ANQGSEA. The CDR3 here is CSVGQGILTEAFF. The CDR3 bases are TGCAGCGTGGGACAGGGGATTCTTACTGAAGCTTTCTTT. Filled out from reference TRBV29-1 and TRBJ1-1, the complete variable domain reads SAVISQKPSRDICQRGTSLTIQCQVDSQVTMMFWYRQQPGQSLTLIATANQGSEATYESGFVIDKFPISRPNLTFSTLTVSNMSPEDSSIYLCSVGQGILTEAFFGQGTRLTVV.